This T cell receptor beta chain was observed in a study of shared clonotypes between healthy human individuals (dated by TCRdb to about 2020). Looking at the study overall: The cohort included a few men and a couple of women between 18 and 49 years of age. For each donor, CD4 naive and CD4 memory were each run on three plates, CD8 naive on two plates, and CD8 memory on one plate. To estimate repertoire size and how much clonotype sharing occurs between individuals, the study deeply sequenced the blood TCR repertoires of 4 to 6 healthy adults. Libraries were prepared and TCR repertoires were sequenced by different laboratories using diverse techniques, in order to increase sequencing depth and limit assay-specific biases. Leukapheresis yielded between about 0.8 and 8.9 billion PBMCs per donor.

Using the deep immunoSEQ assay, TCR CDR3 regions were amplified from genomic DNA by multiplex PCR. Extracted genomic DNA from each cell subset was spread evenly across all wells of several immunoSEQ 96-well plates, with each plate serving as a replicate. Each replicate PCR for sorted subsets received roughly 0.2 ug genomic DNA, equal to about 30,000 T cell genomes. The purified libraries were quantified using a Qubit 3.0 fluorometer, sized with a Bioanalyzer 2100, and then quantified again using the KAPA Library Quantification kit. Each immunoSEQ 96-well plate was sequenced on its own single-read 150-cycle Illumina NextSeq 550 flow cell. In the source study's methods: Because the immunoSEQ output included only junctional sequences and no quality scores, the filtering could not be the same as the filtering used for full-length reads. To assign V/J genes and CDR3, sequences were annotated using PyIR, a Python wrapper for IgBLAST v1.9, with IMGT germline references. Reads with weak V/J assignments (E-value above 1e-6), missing CDR3, stop codons, out-of-frame junctions, or ambiguous translated residues were removed. V3J clonotypes were defined by identical inferred V gene, J gene, and CDR3 amino acid sequence. Percentage overlap between repertoires was computed as shared unique clonotypes divided by the size of the smaller repertoire. RTK rarefaction, the Chao1 estimator, and Recon v2.1 estimates of unobserved clonotypes were used to assess repertoire richness. Generation probabilities for all TCRbeta clonotypes obtained by the gDNA method from a handful of donors were computed using OLGA. Entries here come from immuneACCESS through TCRdb and include only in-frame sequences with V and J called. Some clones fail to appear in such tables; in the studies checked, an unresolved V gene covers under half of the shortfall, and the cause of the remainder is unknown. Clonal size and the V and J genes are those of that table, whereas D and trimming came from the DNA. The sample contains hundreds of thousands of clones, about 74% of them found a single time. The top ten clonotypes cover over 1.5% of the sample.

This clone has only one observation. Its specific antigen is unknown. No much larger clone exists at a distance of one base, and base qualities are not known. Per the germline V gene, SNHLY is the CDR1 and FYNNEI is the CDR2. Trimming removed 6 bases from V and 0 bases from J, leaving 15 bases between the germline ends. Counted from cysteine to phenylalanine, this CDR3 has 16 amino acids. Only the CDR3 DNA is retained, 48 bases long and in frame from the first base. Broad study findings and their caveats: Naive subsets generally had larger estimated clonotype richness than memory subsets did. Pairwise subsampling indicated that sequencing depth was expected to affect the degree of clonotype sharing among donors. Incomplete sequencing was indicated by rarefaction of sorted-subset datasets, despite the large sequencing depth. Sharing across four donors was observed for roughly 5.4% of naive CD4, 3.5% of naive CD8, 2% to 2.5% of memory CD4, and approximately 0.41% of memory CD8 clonotypes. Sampling was limited to blood, and TCR repertoires in tissue likely differ from TCR repertoires in blood. The small number of donors limited the genetic and exposure-history diversity represented. Higher generation probabilities were observed for clonotypes shared by all four sorted-subset donors than for non-shared clonotypes.

The donors were healthy, HIV-negative adults with no recently reported acute infections or vaccinations. Every donor was a Caucasian adult living in Nashville, Tennessee, USA. CD4+ T cells were enriched by magnetic negative selection; naive cells were then positively selected on CD45RA, and the negative fraction formed the memory subset. Blood was obtained by leukapheresis, after which PBMCs were separated by Ficoll-Histopaque density gradient centrifugation and cryopreserved in liquid nitrogen vapor phase. Purity and quantity of every magnetically sorted T cell population were checked by analytical flow cytometry. Genomic DNA was isolated from each sorted fraction and quantified by UV absorbance on a Nanodrop 2000c.

The sequence derives from a woman aged 25 to 45 in good health. Sequencing was performed on memory CD4+ T cells sorted from blood. Read against the paper, the sample's cell subset or site label means: CD45RA-negative fraction. This sequence uses TRBV2 and TRBJ1-5; the D segment could be TRBD1, given 5 matching bases. In nucleotide form, the sequence is TGTGCCAGCAGGGACACCGACTGGCCTAGCAATCAGCCCCAGCATTTT. This translates into CASRDTDWPSNQPQHF.